In its sample, the clone carrying this T cell receptor (beta chain) was seen a few times. These data belong to a study of T cells in Graves' hyperthyroidism and ophthalmopathy. Amplification yielded TCR beta CDR3 regions, with RNA transcripts as the source. The HTBI primer set drove a first-round RT-PCR of the TCR CDR3. TCRdb reprocessed the multiplex PCR reads with MiXCR, giving one entry per CDR3 protein. This table holds approximately 520,000 distinct CDR3 sequences, roughly a quarter found once. In the ophthalmopathy cohort, Clinical Activity Score was at least 3, NOSPECS grade at least 4, and duration under 3 months. Diagnoses were made from clinical symptoms, serum measures (thyroxine and TRAb), thyroid ultrasound and orbital computed tomography. Each 10 ml fresh peripheral blood draw supplied the PBMCs. The receptor was derived from a woman aged 25 to 39 with Graves' ophthalmopathy. Sequences were obtained from blood.

The DNA for the CDR3 is TGTGCCAGCAGCTTAACCGGGACAGGGGTTTCTGGAAACACCATATATTTT. It codes for CASSLTGTGVSGNTIYF. The chain uses TRBV11-1 and TRBJ1-3; 10 bases line up with TRBD1. CDR1 is SGHAT and CDR2 is FQDESV in the germline V gene (reference sequence). V shed 2 bases and J 1 base; nucleotides not matched to a gene: 5. The CDR3 totals 17 residues.